Each of the 27 T cell receptor beta chains below was sequenced from the same sample in a study of cytomegalovirus exposure and HLA in healthy donors. Primers included in the PCR were 60 Vbeta and 13 Jbeta primers. Method: immunoSEQ multiplex PCR; TCRdb's copy keeps in-frame clones and lacks some. The sample shows fewer than 200,000 clones, roughly 70% of them seen only once. Sequencing was performed on PBMCs. These receptors came from a girl aged 5-17 years in good health and CMV-seronegative.

The gene calls are TRBV7-3 and TRBJ2-2, with D unclear. From germline, CDR1 is SGHTA and CDR2 FQGTGA. This CDR3 has 13 residues. Trimming removed 4 bases from V and 5 bases from J, with 8 bases in between. CDR3 nucleotide sequence: TGTGCCAGCAGCTCTAGAGAGACCGGGGAGCTGTTTTTT. This sequence encodes CASSSRETGELFF.

The J gene is TRBJ1-6, the V gene TRBV5-1, with D perhaps matching TRBD1 (6 bases). The CDR3 has 14 amino acids. Germline V gene sequence: CDR1 SGHRS, CDR2 YFSETQ. The ends were cut back, 0 bases at V and 6 bases at J, with 7 bases in the middle. For the CDR3, the DNA is TGCGCCAGCAGCTTGGGAGGGGGTAATTCACCCCTCCACTTT. Residues: CASSLGGGNSPLHF.

The chain has TRBV5-1 and TRBJ1-5, with 8 nucleotides matching TRBD1. This CDR3 is built from 16 residues. V gave up 0 bases and J gave up 7 bases; unmatched junction bases: 9. Looked up from germline, CDR1 is SGHRS and CDR2 is YFSETQ. The CDR3 region has the DNA TGCGCCAGCAGCTTGGCCTGGGACAGGCCGCACCAGCCCCAGCATTTT. This codes for CASSLAWDRPHQPQHF.

Only a few counts were recorded for this clone. V usage is TRBV6-6 and J usage is TRBJ2-7; 13 positions match TRBD2. The CDR3 length is 13 residues. V was clipped by 7 bases and J by 7 bases; unmatched bases: 4. Per germline, CDR1 MNHNY and CDR2 SVGAGI (reference sequence). The CDR3 bases are TGTGCCAGCACCGGACTAGCGGGGGTGGAGCAGTACTTC. Translation gives CASTGLAGVEQYF.

The rearrangement joins TRBV6-5 to TRBJ2-7, with a tentative D call TRBD2 (6 bases). Trimming shortened V by 0 bases and J by 0 bases, and 9 bases separated the two germline ends. The CDR3 totals 15 residues. The germline gives CDR1 MNHEY, CDR2 SVGAGI. The DNA of the CDR3 is TGTGCCAGCAGTTACTCGGGGGGAAGCTCCTACGAGCAGTACTTC. Protein product: CASSYSGGSSYEQYF.

The V call is TRBV28, the J call TRBJ2-4; 7 nucleotides line up with TRBD1. In germline, CDR1 is MDHEN, CDR2 SYDVKM. The CDR3 contains 15 residues. The trim removed 4 bases at V and 1 base at J, leaving 4 bases unmatched. DNA of the CDR3: TGTGCCAGCAGTTCGACAGGGAACGCCAAAAACATTCAGTACTTC. Encoded protein: CASSSTGNAKNIQYF.

The chain is built from TRBV14 and TRBJ2-5; 7 positions agree with TRBD1. V was clipped by 3 bases and J by 3 bases; unmatched bases: 13. The CDR3 covers 17 residues. Germline CDR1 and CDR2: SGHDN and FVKESK. The CDR3 reads CASSHVYTGTAKETQYF. Written as DNA, the CDR3 is TGTGCCAGCAGCCACGTCTATACCGGGACAGCCAAAGAGACCCAGTACTTC.

This clone was counted a few times. The gene calls are TRBV9 and TRBJ2-1; 10 nucleotides match TRBD1. CDR1 SGDLS and CDR2 YYNGEE come from the germline V gene. The CDR3 runs to 18 residues. The V and J ends lost 0 bases and 7 bases, in that order; junction bases with no gene match: 13. The CDR3, as DNA: TGTGCCAGCAGCGTAGCGGACTTCGGGACAGGGGTAGATAATGAGCAGTTCTTC. Its translation is CASSVADFGTGVDNEQFF.

The genes are TRBV7-3 and TRBJ2-1; 9 nucleotides line up with TRBD2. Germline V gene sequence: CDR1 SGHTA, CDR2 FQGTGA. CDR3 length equals 15 residues. The V segment lost 2 bases and the J segment 5 bases; nucleotides outside the gene matches: 4. The CDR3 DNA sequence: TGTGCCAGCAGCTTATTAGCGGGGGCCCACAATGAGCAGTTCTTC. It translates to CASSLLAGAHNEQFF.

The chain employs TRBV7-8 and TRBJ2-2, with a possible D match to TRBD1 (6 bases). From germline, CDR1 is SGHVS and CDR2 FQNEAQ. Trimming took 3 bases from V and 4 from J, leaving 12 bases between them. This CDR3 spans 15 amino acids. The chain's CDR3 is CASSFRDIATGELFF. The CDR3 DNA reads as TGTGCCAGCAGCTTCCGGGACATCGCCACCGGGGAGCTGTTTTTT. Together with reference TRBV7-8 and TRBJ2-2, the CDR3 gives the full variable domain: GAGVSQSPRYKVAKRGQDVALRCDPISGHVSLFWYQQALGQGPEFLTYFQNEAQLDKSGLPSDRFFAERPEGSVSTLKIQRTQQEDSAVYLCASSFRDIATGELFFGEGSRLTVL.

The chain joins TRBV11-2 to TRBJ2-1, with 8 positions matching TRBD2. This CDR3 has 17 residues. The ends lost 5 bases at V and 5 bases at J; junction bases unmatched: 14. CDR1 and CDR2 (germline): SGHAT, FQNNGV. The CDR3 reads CASSLRPRGGDHNEQFF. CDR3 nucleotides: TGTGCCAGCAGCCTAAGACCCCGGGGGGGGGACCACAATGAGCAGTTCTTC.

In its sample, this clone was seen once. Other DNA sequences in this sample translate to the same CDR3. The rearrangement uses TRBV30 and TRBJ1-5, with D tentatively TRBD1 (6 bases). Germline lookup yields CDR1 GTSNPN and CDR2 SVGIG (reference sequence). The CDR3 extends over 14 amino acids. With 0 bases removed from V and 6 bases from J, the gap between germline ends came to 12 bases. The CDR3 nucleotides are TGTGCCTGGAGTGTATCGGGGGGCTCTCAGCCCCAGCATTTT. Its translation: CAWSVSGGSQPQHF.

The chain carries TRBV30 and TRBJ2-4, with 8 positions matching TRBD2. CDR3 length: 15 amino acids. The V gene end was trimmed by 2 bases and the J gene end by 9 bases; junction bases not matched to a gene: 12. Germline V CDR1 and CDR2: GTSNPN, SVGIG (reference sequence). Here the CDR3 reads CAWSFPLTSASIQYF. The CDR3 DNA reads TGTGCCTGGAGTTTCCCGCTGACTAGCGCAAGCATTCAGTACTTC.

This rearrangement joins TRBV10-3 to TRBJ1-6; 7 bases fit TRBD1. V dropped 0 bases and J dropped 11; count of bases not matched to a gene: 10. Germline V gene data show CDR1 as ENHRY and CDR2 as SYGVKD. The CDR3 sequence is 16 residues long. The CDR3 nucleotides are TGTGCCATCAGTGAGTCGCGACAGGGAACGGGGACACCCCTCCACTTT. Its protein is CAISESRQGTGTPLHF.

The gene calls are TRBV9 and TRBJ2-3, with 12 bases that match TRBD2. The CDR3 totals 17 residues. Germline loops: CDR1 SGDLS, CDR2 YYNGEE. The V gene end was trimmed by 0 bases and the J gene end by 3 bases; junction bases not matched to a gene: 5. The CDR3 DNA reads TGTGCCAGCAGCGTAGAGGCTAGCGGGGGGGCTACAGATACGCAGTATTTT. Its translation: CASSVEASGGATDTQYF.

This clone was counted between two and nine times. The gene calls are TRBV20-1 and TRBJ1-1; D may be TRBD1 (5 bases). The CDR3 loop spans 11 amino acids. Germline V gene lookup returns CDR1 DFQATT and CDR2 SNEGSKA (reference sequence). Trimming removed 2 bases at V and 7 bases at J, with 8 bases between. The CDR3 DNA reads as TGCAGTGCTAGACGGGGGAGTGAAGCTTTCTTT. Amino acid sequence: CSARRGSEAFF.

J is TRBJ2-5 and V is TRBV5-6; the match to TRBD2 covers 9 bases. The CDR3 extends over 15 amino acids. Germline CDR1 SGHDT, CDR2 YYEEEE. V lost 2 bases and J lost 1; bases outside the gene matches: 3. The CDR3 DNA follows: TGTGCCAGCAGCTTAATAGCGGGGGCCCAAGAGACCCAGTACTTC. As protein: CASSLIAGAQETQYF.

The sample holds one count of this clone. The rearrangement uses TRBV5-1 and TRBJ2-1, with TRBD1 matching 9 bases. Germline CDR1 is SGHRS and CDR2 is YFSETQ. V was pared by 4 bases and J by 7 bases, with 6 bases of the junction left unmatched. The CDR3 totals 14 residues. In nucleotides, the CDR3 is TGCGCCAGCAGCCGCGACAGGGGGAGGAATGAGCAGTTCTTC. Protein: CASSRDRGRNEQFF.

This clone is a singleton in its sample. The chain uses TRBV11-2 and TRBJ2-3; D perhaps matches TRBD2 (6 bases). The germline V and J ends were trimmed by 2 bases and 6 bases, with 21 bases remaining between them. CDR1 and CDR2 (germline): SGHAT, FQNNGV. The CDR3 covers 17 residues. The CDR3 sequence: CASSLPPGLGEEDTQYF. For the CDR3, the DNA is TGTGCCAGCAGCTTACCTCCGGGACTGGGAGAGGAGGATACGCAGTATTTT.

The V and J genes are TRBV7-2 and TRBJ2-3, with 13 nucleotides matching TRBD2. The V gene end was trimmed by 5 bases and the J gene end by 4 bases; junction bases not matched to a gene: 6. The CDR3 has 16 amino acids. CDR1 is SGHTA and CDR2 is FQGNSA in the germline V gene. The CDR3 coding sequence is TGTGCCAGCAGCCCCCTACTAGCGGGGGGGCCAGATACGCAGTATTTT. Translating gives CASSPLLAGGPDTQYF.

This chain connects TRBV19 to TRBJ1-2; 9 bases are a match to TRBD1. CDR3 length equals 15 residues. CDR1 is LNHDA and CDR2 is SQIVND in the germline V gene (reference sequence). The junction had 8 bases not matched to a gene; V was cut back by 5 bases and J by 4 bases. The CDR3 bases are TGTGCCAGTAGTGTCACGGGACAGGGAATCTATGGCTACACCTTC. Translation: CASSVTGQGIYGYTF.

The chain combines TRBV9 with TRBJ2-5; D is possibly TRBD1 (6 bases). CDR1 is SGDLS, CDR2 YYNGEE, per germline. The CDR3 consists of 16 residues. V was cut by 2 bases and J by 3 bases, with 17 bases left in between. CDR3 sequence: CASSVDGQGNKETQYF. The CDR3 coding sequence is TGTGCCAGCAGCGTTGACGGGCAGGGGAATAAAGAGACCCAGTACTTC.

The V call is TRBV27, the J call TRBJ1-1; tentative D call: TRBD1 (5 bases). Germline CDR1 MNHEY, CDR2 SMNVEV (reference sequence). CDR3 length: 18 amino acids. Trimming took 7 bases from V and 1 from J, leaving 25 bases between them. CDR3 in amino acids: CASMGGSGPLSGNTEAFF. The CDR3 bases are TGTGCCAGCATGGGGGGATCGGGCCCCCTTAGCGGGAACACTGAAGCTTTCTTT.

The chain recombines TRBV7-2 with TRBJ1-5, with no clear D. Trimming left V 2 bases short and J 9 bases short, with 17 bases between. Germline CDR1 SGHTA, CDR2 FQGNSA. The CDR3 runs to 15 residues. CDR3: CASSLIPAPTRPQHF. Written as DNA, the CDR3 is TGTGCCAGCAGCTTAATTCCCGCTCCCACGCGGCCCCAGCATTTT.

The chain carries TRBV19 and TRBJ2-7; 7 positions match TRBD1. CDR1 is LNHDA and CDR2 is SQIVND in the germline V gene (reference sequence). The CDR3 loop spans 14 amino acids. With 5 bases clipped from V and 1 base from J, the junction kept 5 bases outside the gene matches. CDR3 DNA sequence: TGTGCCAGTAGTCTGACAGGGCAGTCCTACGAGCAGTACTTC. It translates to CASSLTGQSYEQYF.

This chain connects TRBV5-1 to TRBJ2-1; 7 positions agree with TRBD2. The CDR3 runs 16 residues. The V gene end was trimmed by 1 base and the J gene end by 3 bases; junction bases not matched to a gene: 7. CDR1 and CDR2 (germline): SGHRS, YFSETQ. The CDR3 nucleotides are TGCGCCAGCAGCTTGTCCAGCGGGGCGATCTACAATGAGCAGTTCTTC. Its protein is CASSLSSGAIYNEQFF.

The genes are TRBV5-1 and TRBJ2-1; TRBD2 might be the D (5 bases). The V gene's germline CDR1 is SGHRS and CDR2 YFSETQ. The germline V and J ends were trimmed by 4 bases and 6 bases, with 14 bases remaining between them. This CDR3 is 14 amino acids long. The chain's CDR3 is CASSAFNGGNEQFF. Here the CDR3 DNA reads TGCGCCAGCAGCGCCTTTAACGGAGGCAATGAGCAGTTCTTC. Full variable domain (outside the CDR3, taken from reference TRBV5-1 and TRBJ2-1): KAGVTQTPRYLIKTRGQQVTLSCSPISGHRSVSWYQQTPGQGLQFLFEYFSETQRNKGNFPGRFSGRQFSNSRSEMNVSTLELGDSALYLCASSAFNGGNEQFFGPGTRLTVL.